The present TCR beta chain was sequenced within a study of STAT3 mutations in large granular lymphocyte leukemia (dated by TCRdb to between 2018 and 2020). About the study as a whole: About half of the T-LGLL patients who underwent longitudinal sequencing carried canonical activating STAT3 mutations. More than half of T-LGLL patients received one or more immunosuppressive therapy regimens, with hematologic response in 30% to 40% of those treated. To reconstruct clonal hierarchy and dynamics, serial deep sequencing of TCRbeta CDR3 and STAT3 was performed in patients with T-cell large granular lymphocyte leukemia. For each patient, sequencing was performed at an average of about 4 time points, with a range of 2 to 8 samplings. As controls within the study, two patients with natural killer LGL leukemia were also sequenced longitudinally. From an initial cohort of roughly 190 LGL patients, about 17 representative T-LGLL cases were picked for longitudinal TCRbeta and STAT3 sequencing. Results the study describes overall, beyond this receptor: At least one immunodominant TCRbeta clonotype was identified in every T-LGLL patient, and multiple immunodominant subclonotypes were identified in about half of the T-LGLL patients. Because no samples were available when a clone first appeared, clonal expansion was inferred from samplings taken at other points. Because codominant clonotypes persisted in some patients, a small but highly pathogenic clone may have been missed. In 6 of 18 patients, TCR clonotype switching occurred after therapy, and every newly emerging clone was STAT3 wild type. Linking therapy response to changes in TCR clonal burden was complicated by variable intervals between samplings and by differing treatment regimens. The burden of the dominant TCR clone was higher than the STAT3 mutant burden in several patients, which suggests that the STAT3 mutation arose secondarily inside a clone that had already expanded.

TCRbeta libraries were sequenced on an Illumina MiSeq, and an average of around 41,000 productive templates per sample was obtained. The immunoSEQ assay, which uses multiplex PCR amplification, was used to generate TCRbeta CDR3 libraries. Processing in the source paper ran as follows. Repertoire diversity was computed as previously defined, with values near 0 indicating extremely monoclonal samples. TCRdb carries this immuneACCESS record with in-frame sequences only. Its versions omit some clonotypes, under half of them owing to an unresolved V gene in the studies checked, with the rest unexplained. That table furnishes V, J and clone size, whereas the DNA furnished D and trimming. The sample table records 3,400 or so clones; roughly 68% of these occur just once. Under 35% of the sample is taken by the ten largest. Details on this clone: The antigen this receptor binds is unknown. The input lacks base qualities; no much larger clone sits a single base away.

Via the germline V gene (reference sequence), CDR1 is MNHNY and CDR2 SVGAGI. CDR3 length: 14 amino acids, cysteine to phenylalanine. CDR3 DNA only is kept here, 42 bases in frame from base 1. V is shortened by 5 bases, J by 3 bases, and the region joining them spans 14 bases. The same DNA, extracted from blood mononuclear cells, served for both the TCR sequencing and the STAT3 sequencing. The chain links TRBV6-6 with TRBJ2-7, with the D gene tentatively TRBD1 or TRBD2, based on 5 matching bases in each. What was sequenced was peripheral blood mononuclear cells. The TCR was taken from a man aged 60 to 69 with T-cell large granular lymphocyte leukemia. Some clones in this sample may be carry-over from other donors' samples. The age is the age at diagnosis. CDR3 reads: CASSRGAASYEQYF. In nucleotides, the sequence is TGTGCCAGCAGTCGAGGGGCGGCGAGCTACGAGCAGTACTTC.